Following are 29 T cell receptor delta chains from one sample sequenced in a study of human gamma delta and Vdelta1 T cells. TCRdb re-called the PCR reads through CATT. The sample shows over 10,000 delta-chain clones, under 55% of them seen only once. No antigen has been identified for these receptors. The sample consisted of Vdelta1 gamma-delta T cells from blood grown in culture (DOT cells). These receptors all come from a human donor in good health.

This clone has just a few counts. The chain is built from TRDV1 and TRDJ1; D is unclear. V lost 3 bases and J 4 bases, leaving 15 bases between the germline ends. There are 15 residues in the CDR3. Germline CDR1 is TSWWSYY and CDR2 is QGS. The CDR3 coding sequence is TGTGCTCTTGGGGACCTTTCTCGGTCTAGCGATAAACTCATCTTT. Its translation is CALGDLSRSSDKLIF.

The J gene is TRDJ1, the V gene TRDV1, with D possibly being TRDD2 or TRDD3 (7 bases each). This CDR3 spans 22 amino acids. Germline V gives CDR1 TSWWSYY, CDR2 QGS. Trimming removed 0 bases at V and 2 bases at J, with 31 bases between. This CDR3 reads CALGELKAFLRGIPFGTDKLIF. CDR3 nucleotide sequence: TGTGCTCTTGGGGAACTGAAGGCCTTCCTGCGGGGGATCCCCTTCGGGACCGATAAACTCATCTTT.

The genes are TRDV1 and TRDJ1, with 8 nucleotides matching TRDD3. Trimming removed 1 base from V and 1 base from J; junction bases left unmatched: 2. The V gene's germline CDR1 is TSWWSYY and CDR2 QGS. The CDR3 has 15 amino acids. CDR3 in amino acids: CALGERGYPTDKLIF. CDR3 sequence (DNA): TGTGCTCTTGGGGAACGGGGATACCCCACCGATAAACTCATCTTT.

The rearrangement joins TRDV1 to TRDJ1; 9 nucleotides align to TRDD3. The CDR3 covers 25 residues. Trimming removed 8 bases from V and 0 bases from J; junction bases left unmatched: 37. CDR1 TSWWSYY and CDR2 QGS come from the germline V gene. CDR3 in DNA: TGTGCTCTTACCCCATTCCTAGATGAGAAGGAGAAAACTTACTGGGGGAACGACTACACCGATAAACTCATCTTT. Protein sequence: CALTPFLDEKEKTYWGNDYTDKLIF.

The rearrangement uses TRDV1 and TRDJ1; D is unresolved. V was pared by 0 bases and J by 8 bases, with 16 bases between. The germline V gene has CDR1 TSWWSYY and CDR2 QGS. This CDR3 spans 15 amino acids. In nucleotides, the CDR3 is TGTGCTCTTGGGGAACTATGGCAATCCCGTACAAAACTCATCTTT. As protein: CALGELWQSRTKLIF.

This chain connects TRDV1 to TRDJ2, with D unclear. Germline V gene lookup returns CDR1 TSWWSYY and CDR2 QGS. Trimming stripped 3 bases from V and 1 base from J, with 15 bases between. This CDR3 is built from 17 residues. CDR3 sequence: CALGEVPRDGLTAQLFF. In nucleotides, the CDR3 is TGTGCTCTTGGGGAGGTCCCCCGGGACGGTTTGACAGCACAACTCTTCTTT.

This clone occurred a few times. The rearrangement uses TRDV1 and TRDJ1; TRDD2 matches 9 bases. With 5 bases clipped from V and 0 bases from J, the junction kept 19 bases outside the gene matches. Germline-derived CDR1 and CDR2 are TSWWSYY and QGS. The length of the CDR3 is 20 residues. The CDR3 DNA reads as TGTGCTCTTGGGCCAAAGGCCTTCCTACGCGAGAGGGGGAACACCGATAAACTCATCTTT. Its protein is CALGPKAFLRERGNTDKLIF.

As for this clone: A clone one base away is much larger, so this may be a read error. This chain connects TRDV1 to TRDJ1; D perhaps matches TRDD2 (5 bases). Germline CDR1 reads TSWWSYY; CDR2 reads QGS. Trimming removed 0 bases at V and 2 bases at J, with 16 bases between. The CDR3 consists of 17 residues. CDR3 amino acids: CALGELEILWRTDKLIF. Here the CDR3 DNA reads TGTGCTCTTGGGGAACTCGAGATCCTATGGCGGACCGATAAACTCATCTTT.

This clone has a handful of counts. The chain uses TRDV1 and TRDJ1; D is unclear. Germline V lookup: CDR1 TSWWSYY, CDR2 QGS. The CDR3 totals 15 residues. V shed 4 bases and J shed 8 bases, with 20 bases lying between them. The DNA of the CDR3 is TGTGCTCTTGGGGGACATCCTCTACTCGTACTGAAACTCATCTTT. Residues: CALGGHPLLVLKLIF.

This rearrangement joins TRDV1 to TRDJ1; TRDD2 matches at 7 bases. This CDR3 spans 20 amino acids. Germline lookup yields CDR1 TSWWSYY and CDR2 QGS. J was trimmed by 0 bases and V by 3 bases; bases with no gene match: 19. The DNA of the CDR3 is TGTGCTCTTGGGGATCCTTTCCTACCCCCCCAAACCGGGTACACCGATAAACTCATCTTT. It specifies CALGDPFLPPQTGYTDKLIF.

The chain recombines TRDV1 with TRDJ1, with TRDD3 matching over 13 bases. From germline, CDR1 is TSWWSYY and CDR2 QGS. With 3 bases clipped from V and 3 bases from J, the junction kept 19 bases outside the gene matches. The CDR3 totals 21 residues. The CDR3: CALGEPTLPRLLGDTPDKLIF. The CDR3 coding sequence is TGTGCTCTTGGGGAGCCAACCCTTCCTCGATTACTGGGGGATACGCCCGATAAACTCATCTTT.

V gene TRDV1 combines with J gene TRDJ1; 11 bases map to TRDD3. Germline V lookup: CDR1 TSWWSYY, CDR2 QGS. V dropped 0 bases and J dropped 1; count of bases not matched to a gene: 31. The CDR3 spans 26 residues. The CDR3 region has the DNA TGTGCTCTTGGGGAACTCCGTAGGAGCCATAAAAAACTGGGGGATAAAGGAGGGACAAGCACCGATAAACTCATCTTT. Its translation is CALGELRRSHKKLGDKGGTSTDKLIF.

The rearrangement links TRDV1 to TRDJ1; 10 bases line up with TRDD3. J gave up 0 bases and V 3 bases, and 10 bases lay outside the gene matches. The CDR3 loop spans 18 amino acids. Germline-derived CDR1 and CDR2 are TSWWSYY and QGS. CDR3 sequence reads: CALGDYHTGGSYTDKLIF. The CDR3, as DNA: TGTGCTCTTGGGGACTACCATACTGGGGGATCTTACACCGATAAACTCATCTTT.

There are a few counts of this clone. This chain joins TRDV1 and TRDJ1, with D perhaps being TRDD2 or TRDD3 (6 bases each). The CDR3 contains 21 residues. The germline CDR1 and CDR2 sequences are TSWWSYY and QGS. Trimming removed 1 base from V and 0 bases from J, with 27 bases in between. CDR3 sequence: CALGEPFPESGWGTYTDKLIF. Here the CDR3 DNA reads TGTGCTCTTGGGGAACCCTTCCCCGAGTCGGGCTGGGGAACGTACACCGATAAACTCATCTTT.

This clone was counted a few times. The chain uses TRDV1 and TRDJ1; TRDD3 aligns across 8 bases. The CDR3 covers 19 residues. Trimming cost V 0 bases and J 8 bases; bases outside gene matches: 20. CDR1 is TSWWSYY, CDR2 QGS, per germline. Here the CDR3 reads CALGELVAGRDTPERKLIF. CDR3 sequence (DNA): TGTGCTCTTGGGGAACTAGTAGCAGGGAGGGATACGCCCGAAAGAAAACTCATCTTT.

This clone turned up a few times. The gene calls are TRDV1 and TRDJ1; 10 positions agree with TRDD3. CDR1 is TSWWSYY and CDR2 is QGS in the germline V gene. The CDR3 runs 21 residues. V was clipped by 4 bases and J by 0 bases; unmatched bases: 20. The CDR3 nucleotides are TGTGCTCTTGGGGTCCGCCCCCACTGGGGGATCCAAGGGGACTACACCGATAAACTCATCTTT. Encoded protein: CALGVRPHWGIQGDYTDKLIF.

This clone is termed medium-sized (0.01 to 0.1%). The rearrangement joins TRDV1 to TRDJ1, with 13 nucleotides matching TRDD3. The V gene end was trimmed by 0 bases and the J gene end by 3 bases; junction bases not matched to a gene: 7. From germline, CDR1 is TSWWSYY and CDR2 QGS. The CDR3 covers 18 residues. In nucleotides, the CDR3 is TGTGCTCTTGGGGAACTTATACTGGGGGATACGTTCGCCGATAAACTCATCTTT. It specifies CALGELILGDTFADKLIF.

The genes are TRDV2 and TRDJ1; D might be TRDD3 (6 bases). CDR3 size: 12 residues. V was cut by 2 bases and J by 5 bases, with 8 bases left in between. Germline values: CDR1 GEAIGNYY, CDR2 EKD. The CDR3 spells CACDSWGDKLIF. In DNA, the CDR3 is TGTGCCTGTGACAGTTGGGGGGATAAACTCATCTTT.

This clone was seen a few times. This chain links TRDV1 with TRDJ1; D gene uncertain. Trimming took 0 bases from V and 0 from J, leaving 32 bases between them. This CDR3 region has 23 residues. The germline V gene has CDR1 TSWWSYY and CDR2 QGS. The CDR3 DNA reads TGTGCTCTTGGGGAACTTTCTGACAATACCAATTGGCGGGCTACTAAGAACACCGATAAACTCATCTTT. It codes for CALGELSDNTNWRATKNTDKLIF.

J is TRDJ1 and V is TRDV1, with TRDD3 as a possible D gene (5 bases). Per the germline V gene, CDR1 is TSWWSYY and CDR2 is QGS. Trimming removed 0 bases from V and 0 bases from J, with 11 bases in between. CDR3 length: 16 residues. This chain's CDR3 is CALGELPGVYTDKLIF. CDR3 in DNA: TGTGCTCTTGGGGAACTCCCGGGGGTCTACACCGATAAACTCATCTTT.

The chain links TRDV1 to TRDJ2; TRDD3 might be the D (6 bases). Trimming took off 1 base at V and 1 base at J, with 19 bases between the two ends. CDR3 length: 19 residues. The germline CDR1 and CDR2 sequences are TSWWSYY and QGS. The CDR3 bases are TGTGCTCTTGGGGAACCAGGCCTGATTCATGGGGGTTTGACAGCACAACTCTTCTTT. Residues: CALGEPGLIHGGLTAQLFF.

This chain joins TRDV1 and TRDJ1; D is perhaps TRDD3 (5 bases). This CDR3 region has 22 residues. The V end lost 2 bases, the J end lost 0 bases, and 31 bases lay between the germline ends. Germline V lookup: CDR1 TSWWSYY, CDR2 QGS. In DNA, the CDR3 is TGTGCTCTTGGGGAAGACAGATTCTCCGGAAAGGGCTGGGACCTGTACACCGATAAACTCATCTTT. Translating gives CALGEDRFSGKGWDLYTDKLIF.

This chain links TRDV1 with TRDJ1; TRDD3 matches 8 bases. After removal of 0 bases from V and 4 bases from J, the junction contained 19 bases not matched to a gene. This CDR3 has 20 residues. Germline CDR1 is TSWWSYY and CDR2 is QGS. The DNA of the CDR3 is TGTGCTCTTGGGGAACTCGGAAGGGGGATAAAGCTGTTCGGCGTCGATAAACTCATCTTT. It codes for CALGELGRGIKLFGVDKLIF.

V and J are TRDV1 and TRDJ1; D assignment may be TRDD2 or TRDD3 (6 bases each). CDR1 is TSWWSYY, CDR2 QGS, per germline. This CDR3 has 22 residues. The germline V and J ends were trimmed by 0 bases and 0 bases, with 29 bases remaining between them. The CDR3 DNA sequence: TGTGCTCTTGGGGAACTACGTCCTACGGGGGAACGCGGGTCCGTATACACCGATAAACTCATCTTT. Translated: CALGELRPTGERGSVYTDKLIF.

J is TRDJ1 and V is TRDV1; 12 positions agree with TRDD3. CDR3 length equals 23 residues. The V gene end was trimmed by 3 bases and the J gene end by 3 bases; junction bases not matched to a gene: 26. Germline CDR1 TSWWSYY, CDR2 QGS. For the CDR3, the DNA is TGTGCTCTTGGGGACAACCTTCTGTTCCTACTCAATACCACTGGGGGATACTCCGATAAACTCATCTTT. Translating gives CALGDNLLFLLNTTGGYSDKLIF.

The V and J genes are TRDV1 and TRDJ1; D possibly corresponds to TRDD2 (5 bases). The V end lost 5 bases, the J end lost 3 bases, and 43 bases lay between the germline ends. Germline V gene sequence: CDR1 TSWWSYY, CDR2 QGS. The CDR3 runs 24 residues. The DNA for the CDR3 is TGTGCTCTTGGGCAGCAACCCCCCCATCTTAAGCCTTCTTCTTCGACGACAGGGGCCGATAAACTCATCTTT. Translating gives CALGQQPPHLKPSSSTTGADKLIF.

This clone turned up a few times. This sequence joins TRDV1 and TRDJ1, with TRDD3 as a possible D gene (5 bases). V lost 4 bases, J lost 0 bases, and 42 bases lay in between. The CDR3 has 25 residues. CDR1 TSWWSYY and CDR2 QGS come from the germline V gene. The CDR3, as DNA: TGTGCTCTTGGGGCCCCCATTATGGCCTTTCCGATTTTACTGGAGGACCCCTTGTACACCGATAAACTCATCTTT. Translation gives CALGAPIMAFPILLEDPLYTDKLIF.

J is TRDJ1 and V is TRDV1, with 12 nucleotides matching TRDD3. Germline CDR1 and CDR2: TSWWSYY and QGS. This CDR3 comprises 23 residues. The trim removed 1 base at V and 8 bases at J, leaving 29 bases unmatched. In DNA form, the CDR3 reads TGTGCTCTTGGGGAACCCTCTCCTTCCTCTCGTACTGGGGGATACAGCTCGCGGGGCAAACTCATCTTT. This gives the protein CALGEPSPSSRTGGYSSRGKLIF.

The V call is TRDV1, the J call TRDJ1; D ambiguous. Trimming cost V 3 bases and J 2 bases, with 13 bases left between them. CDR1 and CDR2 (germline): TSWWSYY, QGS. The CDR3 length is 15 residues. The CDR3 region is CALGDISRGTDKLIF. The CDR3 coding sequence is TGTGCTCTTGGGGACATAAGTAGAGGGACCGATAAACTCATCTTT.